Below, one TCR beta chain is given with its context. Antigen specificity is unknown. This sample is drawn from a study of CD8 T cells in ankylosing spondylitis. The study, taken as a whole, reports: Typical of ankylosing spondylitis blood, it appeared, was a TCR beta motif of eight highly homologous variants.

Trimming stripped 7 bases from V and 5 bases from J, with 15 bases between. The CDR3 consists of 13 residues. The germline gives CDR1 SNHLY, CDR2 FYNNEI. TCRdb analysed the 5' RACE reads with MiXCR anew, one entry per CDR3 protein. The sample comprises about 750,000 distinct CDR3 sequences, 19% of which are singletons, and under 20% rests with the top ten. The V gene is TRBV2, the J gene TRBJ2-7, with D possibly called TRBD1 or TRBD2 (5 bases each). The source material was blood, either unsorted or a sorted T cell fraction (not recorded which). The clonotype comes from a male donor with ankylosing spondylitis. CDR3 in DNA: TGTGCCAGCAACGGGGACCTTTCGGACGAGCAGTACTTC. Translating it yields CASNGDLSDEQYF.